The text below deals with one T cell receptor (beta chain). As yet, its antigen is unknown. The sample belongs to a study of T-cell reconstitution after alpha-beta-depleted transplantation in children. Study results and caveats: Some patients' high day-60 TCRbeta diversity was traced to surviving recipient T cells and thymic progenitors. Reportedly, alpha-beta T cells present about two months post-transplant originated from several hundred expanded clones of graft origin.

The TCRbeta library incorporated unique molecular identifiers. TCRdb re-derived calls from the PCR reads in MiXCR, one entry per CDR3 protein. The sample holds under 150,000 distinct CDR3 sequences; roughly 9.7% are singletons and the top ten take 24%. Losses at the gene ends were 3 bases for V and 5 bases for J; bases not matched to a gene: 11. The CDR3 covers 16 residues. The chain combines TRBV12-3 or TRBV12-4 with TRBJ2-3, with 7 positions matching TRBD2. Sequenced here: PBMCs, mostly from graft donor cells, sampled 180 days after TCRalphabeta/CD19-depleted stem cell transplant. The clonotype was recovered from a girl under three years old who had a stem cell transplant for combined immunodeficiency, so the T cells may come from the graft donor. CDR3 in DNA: TGTGCCAGCAGTTTCAGCGGGACCCCCGGAGGAGATACGCAGTATTTT. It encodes CASSFSGTPGGDTQYF.